These T cell receptor beta chains were read from a single sample in a study of blood T cell repertoires in COVID-19. Assay used: immunoSEQ multiplex PCR; TCRdb lists only in-frame clones, some missing. The table has approximately 94,000 clones, just under 80% seen once. Specimen: peripheral blood. These TCRs come from a woman aged 70-85 years with acute or convalescent COVID-19. Both conserved end residues are part of each CDR3. D genes are given only for firm matches. Expanded clones get a size class; other rows say once, few or many, or leave the size out.

v_call: TRBV5-6; d_call: TRBD1; clone_size: -; j_call: TRBJ2-5; cdr3_aa: CASSSGTGDWETQYF; cdr3_nt: TGTGCCAGCAGCTCAGGGACAGGGGATTGGGAGACCCAGTACTTC
v_call: TRBV6-5; d_call: -; clone_size: -; j_call: TRBJ1-3; cdr3_aa: CASSYSDNSGNTIYF; cdr3_nt: TGTGCCAGCAGTTATAGTGACAACTCTGGAAACACCATATATTTT
v_call: TRBV11-2; d_call: TRBD2; clone_size: -; j_call: TRBJ2-1; cdr3_aa: CASSTASGDYNEQFF; cdr3_nt: TGTGCCAGCAGCACCGCTAGCGGCGATTACAATGAGCAGTTCTTC
v_call: TRBV6-4; d_call: TRBD1; clone_size: once; j_call: TRBJ2-1; cdr3_aa: CASSLQGGRDEQFF; cdr3_nt: TGTGCCAGCAGCTTACAGGGGGGCCGGGATGAGCAGTTCTTC
v_call: TRBV28; d_call: TRBD2; clone_size: -; j_call: TRBJ2-3; cdr3_aa: CASSLAASGGDTQYF; cdr3_nt: TGTGCCAGCAGTTTAGCCGCTAGCGGGGGAGATACGCAGTATTTT
v_call: TRBV6-6; d_call: -; clone_size: few; j_call: TRBJ1-2; cdr3_aa: CASSREWGNNYGYTF; cdr3_nt: TGTGCCAGCAGTAGGGAATGGGGCAACAACTATGGCTACACCTTC
v_call: TRBV18; d_call: TRBD1; clone_size: -; j_call: TRBJ1-3; cdr3_aa: CASSRQGVAGNTIYF; cdr3_nt: TGTGCCAGCTCCCGACAGGGGGTGGCTGGAAACACCATATATTTT
v_call: TRBV10-2; d_call: TRBD1; clone_size: -; j_call: TRBJ1-1; cdr3_aa: CASSETNRGNTEAFF; cdr3_nt: TGCGCCAGCAGTGAGACCAACAGGGGAAACACTGAAGCTTTCTTT
v_call: TRBV29-1; d_call: TRBD1; clone_size: -; j_call: TRBJ1-2; cdr3_aa: CSVADRGDGYTF; cdr3_nt: TGCAGCGTCGCGGACAGGGGTGATGGCTACACCTTC
v_call: TRBV11-3; d_call: -; clone_size: few; j_call: TRBJ2-2; cdr3_aa: CASSLDGGRRTGELFF; cdr3_nt: TGTGCCAGCAGCTTAGACGGGGGGCGTCGCACCGGGGAGCTGTTTTTT
v_call: TRBV5-1; d_call: TRBD1; clone_size: -; j_call: TRBJ1-5; cdr3_aa: CASSLGTGGINQPQHF; cdr3_nt: TGCGCCAGCAGCTTGGGGACAGGGGGCATCAATCAGCCCCAGCATTTT
v_call: TRBV19; d_call: -; clone_size: -; j_call: TRBJ1-1; cdr3_aa: CASSAGGNTEAFF; cdr3_nt: TGTGCCAGTAGTGCGGGGGGGAACACTGAAGCTTTCTTT
v_call: TRBV4-2; d_call: TRBD2; clone_size: -; j_call: TRBJ2-3; cdr3_aa: CASSQGGTSGGVEDTQYF; cdr3_nt: TGTGCCAGCAGCCAAGGAGGGACTAGCGGGGGGGTTGAAGATACGCAGTATTTT
v_call: TRBV7-9; d_call: TRBD1; clone_size: -; j_call: TRBJ2-5; cdr3_aa: CASSLVSRQGRETQYF; cdr3_nt: TGTGCCAGCAGCTTAGTGTCCAGACAGGGGCGAGAGACCCAGTACTTC
v_call: TRBV19; d_call: -; clone_size: -; j_call: TRBJ1-1; cdr3_aa: CASSIVSRESSIFF; cdr3_nt: TGTGCCAGTAGTATAGTTTCCCGGGAGTCTTCAATTTTCTTT
v_call: TRBV2; d_call: -; clone_size: once; j_call: TRBJ1-5; cdr3_aa: CASMWDNGQPQHF; cdr3_nt: TGTGCCAGCATGTGGGACAATGGGCAGCCCCAGCATTTT
v_call: TRBV7-2; d_call: -; clone_size: -; j_call: TRBJ2-5; cdr3_aa: CASSPRSGLETQYF; cdr3_nt: TGTGCCAGCAGCCCTCGGTCAGGCCTAGAGACCCAGTACTTC
v_call: TRBV12-5; d_call: -; clone_size: -; j_call: TRBJ2-6; cdr3_aa: CASARVSGANVLTF; cdr3_nt: TGTGCTAGTGCCCGGGTCTCTGGGGCCAACGTCCTGACTTTC
v_call: TRBV2; d_call: TRBD1; clone_size: many; j_call: TRBJ1-5; cdr3_aa: CASSRFQTGSNQPQHF; cdr3_nt: TGTGCCAGCAGTCGATTTCAGACAGGGTCCAATCAGCCCCAGCATTTT
v_call: TRBV18; d_call: TRBD1; clone_size: -; j_call: TRBJ1-2; cdr3_aa: CASSPLGQANYGYTF; cdr3_nt: TGTGCCAGCTCACCTCTCGGACAGGCAAACTATGGCTACACCTTC
v_call: TRBV4-3; d_call: TRBD1; clone_size: -; j_call: TRBJ1-1; cdr3_aa: CASRLQGANTEAFF; cdr3_nt: TGCGCCAGCAGGCTACAGGGGGCAAATACTGAAGCTTTCTTT
v_call: TRBV10-2; d_call: -; clone_size: few; j_call: TRBJ1-5; cdr3_aa: CASSQDSYYSNQPQHF; cdr3_nt: TGCGCCAGCTCCCAGGACAGTTATTATAGCAATCAGCCCCAGCATTTT
v_call: TRBV6-5; d_call: -; clone_size: -; j_call: TRBJ2-1; cdr3_aa: CASSYSEVEFF; cdr3_nt: TGTGCCAGCAGTTACTCCGAAGTAGAGTTCTTC
v_call: TRBV6-5; d_call: TRBD2; clone_size: -; j_call: TRBJ2-1; cdr3_aa: CASSYSTSGGHNEQFF; cdr3_nt: TGTGCCAGCAGTTACTCGACTAGCGGGGGCCACAATGAGCAGTTCTTC
v_call: TRBV28; d_call: TRBD2; clone_size: few; j_call: TRBJ2-2; cdr3_aa: CASSLGAAGGLAGELFF; cdr3_nt: TGTGCCAGCAGTTTAGGAGCAGCGGGGGGGCTTGCCGGGGAGCTGTTTTTT
v_call: TRBV30; d_call: -; clone_size: medium-sized; j_call: TRBJ1-2; cdr3_aa: CASINRDLQGYTF; cdr3_nt: TGTGCCTCCATCAACAGGGACCTCCAAGGCTACACCTTC
v_call: TRBV19; d_call: -; clone_size: few; j_call: TRBJ2-7; cdr3_aa: CASSLPSGEQYF; cdr3_nt: TGTGCCAGTAGCCTCCCCAGCGGCGAGCAGTACTTC
v_call: TRBV2; d_call: -; clone_size: -; j_call: TRBJ1-1; cdr3_aa: CASSEAGKNTEAFF; cdr3_nt: TGTGCCAGCAGTGAGGCGGGGAAGAACACTGAAGCTTTCTTT
v_call: TRBV11-3; d_call: TRBD1; clone_size: -; j_call: TRBJ1-6; cdr3_aa: CASSLGQGNSPLHF; cdr3_nt: TGTGCCAGCAGCCTCGGACAGGGAAATTCACCCCTCCACTTT
v_call: TRBV2; d_call: TRBD1; clone_size: -; j_call: TRBJ1-1; cdr3_aa: CASSAVGTGTTEAFF; cdr3_nt: TGTGCCAGCAGTGCGGTCGGGACAGGGACCACTGAAGCTTTCTTT
v_call: TRBV6-5; d_call: -; clone_size: -; j_call: TRBJ2-3; cdr3_aa: CASSYSGGTDTQYF; cdr3_nt: TGTGCCAGCAGTTACTCGGGGGGTACAGATACGCAGTATTTT